A selection of T cell receptor beta chains follows, all from one sample in a study of shared clonotypes between healthy human individuals. Sequencing was performed with immunoSEQ multiplex PCR; in TCRdb, only in-frame clones are kept and a portion is missing. The table records some 2,500,000 clones, about nine tenths of them present only once. The sequencing sample was made of naive CD4+ T cells from PBMCs. The receptor set was obtained from a man aged 18 to 29 in good health. Some clones in this sample may be carry-over from other donors' samples. Both conserved end residues are part of each CDR3. Fields, in order: D gene, V gene, J gene, CDR3 protein. The D gene is left open where the match is weak.

>-|TRBV18|TRBJ1-6
CASSQENNSPLHF
>-|TRBV11-2|TRBJ1-1
CASSLGAGSTEAFF
>TRBD2|TRBV14|TRBJ2-1
CASSRQALQAGLSYNEQFF
>-|TRBV7-2|TRBJ1-2
CASSSGTRRYGYTF
>TRBD2|TRBV5-1|TRBJ2-7
CASSSGLAGDLYEQYF
>-|TRBV12-5|TRBJ2-1
CASGLVLAKENNEQFF
>-|TRBV28|TRBJ2-3
CASSLWGLGEGSTDTQYF
>TRBD1|TRBV4-2|TRBJ2-7
CASSRTGTGETYEQYF
>-|TRBV9|TRBJ1-2
CASSVQTASYPGYTF
>TRBD1|TRBV7-8|TRBJ2-3
CASSSLLGTGGTDTQYF
>TRBD1|TRBV28|TRBJ1-2
CASQGAYGYTF
>-|TRBV30|TRBJ1-1
CAWAELNTEAFF
>TRBD1|TRBV27|TRBJ1-1
CASSFDRDTEAFF
>TRBD1|TRBV19|TRBJ1-1
CASSTMGQANTEAFF
>TRBD1|TRBV7-8|TRBJ2-7
CASGDRGNLYEQYF
>TRBD2|TRBV4-1|TRBJ2-7
CASSPRLGTKTYEQYF
>-|TRBV20-1|TRBJ2-1
CSALGNEQFF
>-|TRBV28|TRBJ1-1
CASSWGGRAKNTEAFF
>-|TRBV6-5|TRBJ2-3
CASSYSRWSTDTQYF
>TRBD2|TRBV18|TRBJ2-1
CASSPPSGRDIYNEQFF
>-|TRBV6-5|TRBJ2-1
CASGAGAYNEQFF
>-|TRBV6-5|TRBJ2-2
CASRLNTGELFF
>-|TRBV29-1|TRBJ2-7
CSVRGRAGYEQYF
>-|TRBV2|TRBJ2-7
CASTGEAVVGEQYF
>TRBD2|TRBV2|TRBJ2-7
CASSESSGRAHEQYF
>-|TRBV29-1|TRBJ2-2
CSVYGGYTGELFF
>TRBD1|TRBV4-1|TRBJ2-7
CASSPGSGQPSYEQYF
>TRBD1|TRBV6-6|TRBJ1-4
CASRQGTTNEKLFF
>-|TRBV9|TRBJ2-7
CASSGSASYEQYF
>TRBD2|TRBV15|TRBJ2-1
CATSRGLAGSYNEQFF
>-|TRBV5-1|TRBJ2-7
CASSFVGVGVAGEQYF
>-|TRBV19|TRBJ1-1
CASSILSANTEAFF
>TRBD1|TRBV29-1|TRBJ2-2
CSANRGRAGELFF
>TRBD1|TRBV5-1|TRBJ2-7
CASIPGTGGYEQYF
>-|TRBV19|TRBJ2-1
CASSIGVLGPSSYNEQFF
>TRBD1|TRBV28|TRBJ2-4
CASSPTPGGVKNIQYF
>-|TRBV6-6|TRBJ1-5
CASSYSPQGNQPQHF
>-|TRBV6-6|TRBJ2-7
CASKPNGGAVYEQYF